The rows below give T cell receptor beta chains drawn from one sample of a study of blood T cell repertoires in COVID-19. Profiled with immunoSEQ multiplex PCR; TCRdb holds only in-frame clones, not every one. The sample carries approximately 140,000 clones, about 88% recorded once. Material: peripheral blood. These receptors were collected from a woman older than 75 with acute or convalescent COVID-19. The CDR3 runs from the conserved cysteine through the conserved F or W. The D gene is left open where the match is weak. The size entry is marked missing in some rows and otherwise reads once, few, many or a size class.

CDR3nt,CDR3aa,d_gene,abundance,v_gene,j_gene
TGTGCCAGCAGCTTGTTGGAGCAGGGAGCTTTCTTT,CASSLLEQGAFF,-,-,TRBV7-9,TRBJ1-1
TGTGCCAGCAGGGAGGACAGGGGGACTGGAAACACCATATATTTT,CASREDRGTGNTIYF,TRBD1,few,TRBV6-5,TRBJ1-3
TGTGCCAGCAGCCCCAGGGGGAGTGGGTACTATGGCTACACCTTC,CASSPRGSGYYGYTF,TRBD1,once,TRBV13,TRBJ1-2
TGTGCCAGCAGCTCCTACTTAGGGGCCCAGTACTTC,CASSSYLGAQYF,-,-,TRBV7-2,TRBJ2-5
TGTGCCAGCAGCCCACAGGGGGCGGTCATGAACACTGAAGCTTTCTTT,CASSPQGAVMNTEAFF,TRBD1,-,TRBV5-4,TRBJ1-1
TGTGCCAGCTCCACCAGCAGGGCGAGCAATCAGCCCCAGCATTTT,CASSTSRASNQPQHF,-,-,TRBV18,TRBJ1-5
TGTGCCAGCAGCCGCCGGGACAGGGGCATCTATGGCTACACCTTC,CASSRRDRGIYGYTF,TRBD1,-,TRBV13,TRBJ1-2
TGTGCCAGCAGTGAGGGACAGGTGGGAAGAGAGACCCAGTACTTC,CASSEGQVGRETQYF,TRBD1,-,TRBV13,TRBJ2-5
TGTGCCATCAGTGATTTCCGGCGGAATTCTAACTATGGCTACACCTTC,CAISDFRRNSNYGYTF,-,-,TRBV10-3,TRBJ1-2
TGTGCCAGCTCACCCCAGGTTAGGAAGACCCAGTACTTC,CASSPQVRKTQYF,-,-,TRBV18,TRBJ2-5
TGTGCCAGCAGTACGGACAGGGGGCCCTATAATTCACCCCTCCACTTT,CASSTDRGPYNSPLHF,TRBD1,few,TRBV2,TRBJ1-6
TGCGCCAGCAGCCCGCTGGGAGGGACCTACGAGCAGTACTTC,CASSPLGGTYEQYF,TRBD2,-,TRBV5-1,TRBJ2-7
TGTGCCAGCAGCCAAGGGCGGTTCTCTGGAAACACCATATATTTT,CASSQGRFSGNTIYF,-,-,TRBV14,TRBJ1-3
TGCGCCAGCAGCCAAGGGTCAGGGTTGAGGTCTGAAGCTTTCTTT,CASSQGSGLRSEAFF,-,-,TRBV4-3,TRBJ1-1
TGTGCCAGTAGTATAACCCCCCGGGCAGGGACTAATGAAAAACTGTTTTTT,CASSITPRAGTNEKLFF,-,-,TRBV19,TRBJ1-4
TGTGCCAGCAGTGGGCGGGGGGCGGATAAACTGTTTTTT,CASSGRGADKLFF,-,-,TRBV2,TRBJ1-4
TGTGCCAGCTCACCTTGGGCAGGGGACGAAAAACTGTTTTTT,CASSPWAGDEKLFF,-,-,TRBV18,TRBJ1-4
TGCAGCGTTGGAGCGGGGGTCGGCACAGATACGCAGTATTTT,CSVGAGVGTDTQYF,TRBD2,few,TRBV29-1,TRBJ2-3
TGTGCCAGCAGCTTATCTAGGGGGCCGAACACTGAAGCTTTCTTT,CASSLSRGPNTEAFF,TRBD1,-,TRBV7-2,TRBJ1-1
TGTGCCAGTATCCCCCGAGCTCGGGCGAACACCGGGGAGCTGTTTTTT,CASIPRARANTGELFF,-,-,TRBV19,TRBJ2-2
TGTGCCAGCAGCCAAGATAAGACCCACAGGGGCAATTCACCCCTCCACTTT,CASSQDKTHRGNSPLHF,TRBD1,-,TRBV3-1/TRBV3-2,TRBJ1-6
TGTGCCATCAGTGAGTCAGAGGGGGTGAATTCACCCCTCCACTTT,CAISESEGVNSPLHF,-,-,TRBV10-3,TRBJ1-6
TGTGCCAGCAGTTACTCAGGCGGGGTACCCTCCTACGAGCAGTACTTC,CASSYSGGVPSYEQYF,-,once,TRBV6-6,TRBJ2-7
TGTGCCAGTAGTGCGGACAGTTCACGCGATCAGCCCCAGCATTTT,CASSADSSRDQPQHF,-,few,TRBV19,TRBJ1-5
TGTGCCAGTAGTACCATTGCGAGCCAGCCCCAGCATTTT,CASSTIASQPQHF,-,-,TRBV19,TRBJ1-5
TGCGCCAGCAGCTCCAAGACAGGCCCAGGGCGTGGCTACACCTTC,CASSSKTGPGRGYTF,-,few,TRBV5-1,TRBJ1-2
TGTGCCACTCGTCCAGGGACAGCGACTAATTCACCCCTCCACTTT,CATRPGTATNSPLHF,TRBD1,-,TRBV27,TRBJ1-6
TGTGCCAGCAGCTTAACAGGGCCCAATCAGCCCCAGCATTTT,CASSLTGPNQPQHF,-,-,TRBV7-9,TRBJ1-5
TGTGCCAGTAGTTCCGGGACAGGGGCCAATAATTCACCCCTCCACTTT,CASSSGTGANNSPLHF,TRBD1,-,TRBV19,TRBJ1-6
TGTGCCAGCAGCTTAGTTGGACAGGGGCCCGGCTACACCTTC,CASSLVGQGPGYTF,TRBD1,-,TRBV7-8,TRBJ1-2
TGTGCCAGCTCAACTGAGGGGGGGCGACTTAGGGACACTGAAGCTTTCTTT,CASSTEGGRLRDTEAFF,-,-,TRBV18,TRBJ1-1
TGTGCCAGCAGTGTTCTTATTGCCGGGGAGCTGTTTTTT,CASSVLIAGELFF,-,-,TRBV12-3/TRBV12-4,TRBJ2-2
TGCGCCAGCAGCTTGGACCGGGGGGGCCGCAATGAGCAGTTCTTC,CASSLDRGGRNEQFF,TRBD2,-,TRBV5-1,TRBJ2-1
TGTGCCAGCAGCTTGGTTTCAGCGGTTTCTGGGGCCAACGTCCTGACTTTC,CASSLVSAVSGANVLTF,-,-,TRBV5-4,TRBJ2-6
TGTGCCAGCAGAGCCGGGTCTAGCGGGGGTAAACAAGAGACCCAGTACTTC,CASRAGSSGGKQETQYF,TRBD2,-,TRBV2,TRBJ2-5
TGTGCCAGCAGCTTCTCGGGACTAGTGGTGAATGAGCAGTTCTTC,CASSFSGLVVNEQFF,TRBD2,-,TRBV7-2,TRBJ2-1
TGCGCCAGCAGCTTCCTTAGCGAGAACACCGGGGAGCTGTTTTTT,CASSFLSENTGELFF,-,-,TRBV5-1,TRBJ2-2
TGCGCCAGCATGGGGACTTCCACCGGGGAGCTGTTTTTT,CASMGTSTGELFF,-,-,TRBV5-1,TRBJ2-2
TGTGCCAGTAGTACCCCGCCTCAACTAGCGGGGGACTGGTATTTT,CASSTPPQLAGDWYF,TRBD2,-,TRBV19,TRBJ2-3
TGTGCCAGCAGCCTTAAACGGACAGGGAGAGAGACCCAGTACTTC,CASSLKRTGRETQYF,TRBD1,-,TRBV5-4,TRBJ2-5
TGTGCCAGCTCTCCACTCCCGTGGAGCTCCTACAATGAGCAGTTCTTC,CASSPLPWSSYNEQFF,-,-,TRBV18,TRBJ2-1
TGTGCCAGCAGTCTCCGACAGGACTCGGATGGCTACACCTTC,CASSLRQDSDGYTF,-,-,TRBV6-6,TRBJ1-2
TGTGCCAGCTCACCGGGGCTAGCGGGAGTCCATGAGCAGTTCTTC,CASSPGLAGVHEQFF,TRBD2,-,TRBV18,TRBJ2-1
TGTGCCAGCAGTTGGTCCCCGCGGCAAGATACGCAGTATTTT,CASSWSPRQDTQYF,-,-,TRBV6-2/TRBV6-3,TRBJ2-3
TGCGCCAGCAGCTTGGTAGCGGGAGGGATTTCCACCTACAATGAGCAGTTCTTC,CASSLVAGGISTYNEQFF,TRBD2,-,TRBV5-1,TRBJ2-1
TGTGCCAGCAGTACCGGACAGGGACGCGAGCAGTACTTC,CASSTGQGREQYF,TRBD1,-,TRBV27,TRBJ2-7
TGTGCCAGCAGTGAAGCAGGGGGCAATCAGCCCCAGCATTTT,CASSEAGGNQPQHF,-,-,TRBV6-1,TRBJ1-5
TGTGCCAGCAGCTTTCCCTTCGGGGGTTTGGCCAACATTCAGTACTTC,CASSFPFGGLANIQYF,-,-,TRBV7-2,TRBJ2-4
TGCGCCAGCAGCTTGGGACAGGGGAACTACGAGCAGTACTTC,CASSLGQGNYEQYF,TRBD1,-,TRBV5-1,TRBJ2-7
TGCGCCAGCAGCTTGGGACAGGGGAGTGCGGGGAAACTGTTTTTT,CASSLGQGSAGKLFF,TRBD1,-,TRBV5-1,TRBJ1-4
TGTGCCAGTAGTCCCCTGGGACTAGCGGGAGTTAGGAACGAGCAGTACTTC,CASSPLGLAGVRNEQYF,TRBD2,-,TRBV19,TRBJ2-7
TGTGCCAGCAGCTTGCGGGCAAAAGCGGGGGGCCACTACAATGAGCAGTTCTTC,CASSLRAKAGGHYNEQFF,TRBD2,-,TRBV5-4,TRBJ2-1
TGTGCCAGCTCAGAAGCGGGGGTCACCGGGGAGCTGTTTTTT,CASSEAGVTGELFF,TRBD2,-,TRBV7-8,TRBJ2-2
TGTGCCAGCAGCTTAGGTCCAGGGGGCTGGGATGAGCAGTTCTTC,CASSLGPGGWDEQFF,TRBD1,-,TRBV11-2,TRBJ2-1
TGTGCCAGTTCGGACAGACTGAACACTGAAGCTTTCTTT,CASSDRLNTEAFF,-,-,TRBV19,TRBJ1-1
TGTGCCAGCAGGCACAGGGCGGAGTCTTTCTTT,CASRHRAESFF,-,-,TRBV12-3/TRBV12-4,TRBJ1-1
TGTGCCAGTACCCTATCAGGCGGGGGTAATGAAAAACTGTTTTTT,CASTLSGGGNEKLFF,-,few,TRBV19,TRBJ1-4